This entry lists 32 T cell receptor beta chains sequenced from one sample in a study of T cells after yellow fever vaccination. TCRdb independently ran MiXCR on the 5' RACE reads; one entry per CDR3 protein. Of 150,000 to 200,000 distinct CDR3 sequences listed, about 6% are singletons. Sequencing used CD4+ T cells sorted from PBMCs, obtained on the day of the first yellow fever vaccination. The receptors derive from a man aged 18 to 29 who received the YFV17D yellow fever vaccine.

In its sample, this clonotype was seen many times. The chain employs TRBV7-2 and TRBJ1-2; TRBD1 matches 7 bases. There are 15 residues in the CDR3. V trimming: 0 bases; J trimming: 2 bases; junction bases outside the gene matches: 3. Germline V gene sequence: CDR1 SGHTA, CDR2 FQGNSA. CDR3 amino acids: CASSLAPGGNYGYTF. CDR3 bases: TGTGCCAGCAGCTTAGCCCCAGGGGGGAACTATGGCTACACCTTC.

This clonotype was observed many times. DNA for the CDR3: TGCAGTGCTACATGGCGTGGGGACGAGCAGTACGTC. As protein: CSATWRGDEQYV. The chain combines TRBV20-1 with TRBJ2-7, with D hard to call. CDR1 is DFQATT, CDR2 SNEGSKA, per germline (reference sequence). V was pared by 4 bases and J by 5 bases, with 12 bases between. The CDR3 covers 12 residues.

This clonotype has at least ten counts. V is TRBV6-5 and J is TRBJ2-3; 9 bases fit TRBD1. Germline V CDR1 and CDR2: MNHEY, SVGAGI. Trimming cost V 4 bases and J 7 bases; bases outside gene matches: 9. The CDR3 is 15 residues long. CDR3 DNA sequence: TGTGCCAGCAGTTTACAGGGGGCTTCACCGCATACGCAGTATTTT. It yields the protein CASSLQGASPHTQYF.

This clonotype was observed many times. The CDR3 sequence is CASSPRELAGGNFYNEQFF. The DNA for the CDR3 is TGTGCCAGCTCACCCCGTGAACTAGCGGGGGGCAACTTCTACAATGAGCAGTTCTTC. This sequence joins TRBV18 and TRBJ2-1; 12 positions match TRBD2. The CDR3 sequence is 19 residues long. Trimming took 3 bases from V and 3 from J; bases not matched to a gene: 12. Germline CDR1 is KGHSH and CDR2 is LQKENI.

This chain uses TRBV12-3 or TRBV12-4 with TRBJ2-7; 7 positions match TRBD1. The V and J ends lost 6 bases and 7 bases, in that order; junction bases with no gene match: 9. The CDR3 runs 13 residues. The CDR3 loop is CASSPDRLGEQYF. The CDR3 region has the DNA TGTGCCAGCAGCCCGGACAGGCTGGGTGAGCAGTACTTC.

There are many counts of this clonotype. This chain joins TRBV30 and TRBJ1-4, with D perhaps TRBD1 (5 bases). The CDR3 consists of 14 residues. Germline V gene lookup returns CDR1 GTSNPN and CDR2 SVGIG (reference sequence). Trimming cost V 0 bases and J 5 bases, with 10 bases left between them. CDR3 sequence (DNA): TGTGCCTGGAGTGTGGGGGACTCGAATGAAAAACTGTTTTTT. Amino acid sequence: CAWSVGDSNEKLFF. The entire variable domain, with the rest obtained from reference TRBV30 and TRBJ1-4, is as follows: SQTIHQWPATLVQPVGSPLSLECTVEGTSNPNLYWYRQAAGRGLQLLFYSVGIGQISSEVPQNLSASRPQDRQFILSSKKLLLSDSGFYLCAWSVGDSNEKLFFGSGTQLSVL.

Ten or more counts support this clonotype. The chain uses TRBV2 and TRBJ2-5; possibly TRBD1 for D (5 bases). From germline, CDR1 is SNHLY and CDR2 FYNNEI. The CDR3 extends over 13 amino acids. V dropped 7 bases and J dropped 4 bases, with 13 bases sitting between them. This chain's CDR3 is CASKGKWLETQYF. In DNA form, the CDR3 reads TGTGCCAGCAAGGGGAAATGGCTAGAGACCCAGTACTTC.

This clonotype was seen a few times. The rearrangement links TRBV5-1 to TRBJ2-3; tentatively, D is TRBD1 or TRBD2 (6 bases each). Trimming left V 1 base short and J 4 bases short, with 13 bases between. In germline, CDR1 is SGHRS, CDR2 YFSETQ. The CDR3 covers 15 residues. The CDR3 DNA sequence: TGCGCCAGCAGCTTGCGAGGGGGGTTTGCAGATACGCAGTATTTT. It specifies CASSLRGGFADTQYF.

The rearrangement uses TRBV12-3 or TRBV12-4 and TRBJ2-5, with a possible D match to TRBD2 (6 bases). The CDR3 covers 15 residues. Trimming removed 6 bases from V and 5 bases from J, with 19 bases in between. CDR3 protein: CASSPRGNRQETQYF. The CDR3 region has the DNA TGTGCCAGCAGCCCCCGGGGGAATCGGCAGGAGACCCAGTACTTC.

This sequence joins TRBV6-2 or TRBV6-3 and TRBJ1-5, with D perhaps matching TRBD1 (6 bases). CDR3 length: 13 residues. Per the germline V gene, CDR1 is MNHEY and CDR2 is SVGEGT. Trimming left V 6 bases short and J 4 bases short, with 10 bases between. The CDR3 is CASRQGYNQPQHF. CDR3 nucleotide sequence: TGTGCCAGCAGACAGGGTTATAATCAGCCCCAGCATTTT.

Notes on this clonotype: Since a much larger clone is just one base distant, this may be a read error. The V call is TRBV12-3 or TRBV12-4, the J call TRBJ2-2; 10 nucleotides align to TRBD1. The CDR3 length is 14 residues. CDR3 DNA: TGTGCCAGCACTAGGACAGGGGGGACCGGGGAGCCGTTTTTT. This encodes CASTRTGGTGEPFF.

This clonotype has at least ten counts. This chain links TRBV6-2 or TRBV6-3 with TRBJ1-1; 7 nucleotides line up with TRBD1. CDR3 length equals 14 residues. The germline V gene encodes CDR1 MNHEY and CDR2 SVGEGT. V shed 6 bases, J shed 1 base, and the junction held 5 bases outside the gene matches. Written as DNA, the CDR3 is TGTGCCAGCAGCTTTAGACAGGGGAACACTGAAGCTTTCTTT. It codes for CASSFRQGNTEAFF.

This clonotype was seen many times. The V and J genes are TRBV18 and TRBJ1-1; the match to TRBD1 covers 8 bases. Germline CDR1 reads KGHSH; CDR2 reads LQKENI. This CDR3 region has 12 residues. Unmatched junction bases numbered 5, after V lost 3 bases and J lost 11 bases. In nucleotides, the CDR3 is TGTGCCAGCTCACCGCCCAGGACAGGGGCTTTCTTT. Encoded protein: CASSPPRTGAFF.

This clonotype was seen many times. The CDR3 here is CASRTGFQPQHF. CDR3 bases: TGTGCCAGCAGGACAGGGTTTCAGCCCCAGCATTTT. V gene TRBV6-2 or TRBV6-3 combines with J gene TRBJ1-5, with 7 bases aligning to TRBD1. Germline-derived CDR1 and CDR2 are MNHEY and SVGEGT. V was pared by 6 bases and J by 6 bases, with 2 bases of the junction left unmatched. There are 12 residues in the CDR3.

The table lists this clonotype with many counts. V and J are TRBV20-1 and TRBJ2-5; TRBD1 is a possible D gene (6 bases). CDR1 is DFQATT, CDR2 SNEGSKA, per germline (reference sequence). The CDR3 length is 13 residues. V lost 2 bases to trimming and J lost 2 bases, with 9 bases between them. The CDR3 here is CSARRQAQETQYF. The CDR3 nucleotides are TGCAGTGCTAGAAGACAGGCACAAGAGACCCAGTACTTC.

The table lists this clonotype with many counts. CDR3 in amino acids: CSARGLGAERQPQHF. The CDR3 DNA is TGCAGTGCTAGAGGCCTCGGGGCTGAAAGGCAGCCCCAGCATTTT. J is TRBJ1-5 and V is TRBV20-1, with D perhaps matching TRBD1 (5 bases). Deletions cut 1 base from V and 7 bases from J, with 17 bases between. From germline, CDR1 is DFQATT and CDR2 SNEGSKA (reference sequence). This CDR3 has 15 amino acids.

This clonotype was seen at least ten times. CDR3 amino acids: CASSWDQETQYF. Written as DNA, the CDR3 is TGCGCCAGCAGCTGGGACCAAGAGACCCAGTACTTC. The chain joins TRBV5-1 to TRBJ2-5; D uncertain. With 3 bases removed from V and 0 bases from J, the gap between germline ends came to 3 bases. This CDR3 contains 12 residues. CDR1 is SGHRS, CDR2 YFSETQ, per germline.

Points on this clonotype: A much larger clone differs by one base, so this may be a read error. This chain connects TRBV5-1 to TRBJ2-7; the D is unclear. Germline-derived CDR1 and CDR2 are SGHRS and YFSETQ. V lost 0 bases and J 3 bases, leaving 22 bases between the germline ends. The CDR3 length is 18 residues. CDR3 bases: TGCGCCAGCAGCTTGGCGTCAGGAGATCGGACGTTTATCTACGAGCAGTACTTC. Protein product: CASSLASGDRTFIYEQYF. Full variable domain (remainder filled in from reference TRBV5-1 and TRBJ2-7): KAGVTQTPRYLIKTRGQQVTLSCSPISGHRSVSWYQQTPGQGLQFLFEYFSETQRNKGNFPGRFSGRQFSNSRSEMNVSTLELGDSALYLCASSLASGDRTFIYEQYFGPGTRLTVT.

The chain carries TRBV4-1 and TRBJ1-1; D gene ambiguous. The CDR3 runs 14 residues. The germline gives CDR1 MGHRA, CDR2 YSYEKL. V dropped 0 bases and J dropped 6 bases, with 11 bases sitting between them. CDR3 coding DNA: TGCGCCAGCAGCCAAGACGGAGGGCGTCCTGAAGCTTTCTTT. This translates into CASSQDGGRPEAFF.

This clonotype showed up many times. This chain connects TRBV30 to TRBJ2-1; maybe TRBD2 (7 bases). Trimming pared 3 bases from V and 2 bases from J, leaving 8 bases between. This CDR3 is 13 amino acids long. The germline V gene encodes CDR1 GTSNPN and CDR2 SVGIG (reference sequence). CDR3 nucleotides: TGTGCCTGGAGCGGGGGGCCCTACAATGAGCAGTTCTTC. It encodes CAWSGGPYNEQFF. The full variable domain, rest sourced from reference TRBV30 and TRBJ2-1, is SQTIHQWPATLVQPVGSPLSLECTVEGTSNPNLYWYRQAAGRGLQLLFYSVGIGQISSEVPQNLSASRPQDRQFILSSKKLLLSDSGFYLCAWSGGPYNEQFFGPGTRLTVL.

This clonotype showed up just a few times. The V call is TRBV5-6, the J call TRBJ1-4, with D maybe TRBD1 (5 bases). V lost 4 bases and J 5 bases, leaving 27 bases between the germline ends. This CDR3 spans 19 amino acids. CDR1 is SGHDT and CDR2 is YYEEEE in the germline V gene. Here the CDR3 reads CASSPKTKVPEGKNEKLFF. CDR3 nucleotide sequence: TGTGCCAGCAGCCCCAAGACGAAAGTACCAGAGGGGAAAAATGAAAAACTGTTTTTT.

This rearrangement joins TRBV4-2 to TRBJ2-2; no clear D. Germline V lookup: CDR1 LGHNA, CDR2 YNFKEQ. V shed 0 bases and J shed 5 bases, with 7 bases lying between them. There are 14 residues in the CDR3. The CDR3 DNA reads TGTGCCAGCAGCCAAGATAGGTTAACCGGGGAGCTGTTTTTT. The encoded protein is CASSQDRLTGELFF.

The chain has TRBV11-2 and TRBJ1-3, with D unresolved. From germline, CDR1 is SGHAT and CDR2 FQNNGV. V lost 7 bases and J lost 1, with 11 bases in between. CDR3 length: 14 residues. CDR3 loop: CASNSLGSGNTIYF. CDR3 sequence (DNA): TGTGCCAGCAACAGCCTCGGGTCTGGAAACACCATATATTTT.

This clonotype appeared many times. The rearrangement links TRBV12-3 or TRBV12-4 to TRBJ2-5; the D gene is possibly TRBD2 (6 bases). The CDR3 length is 13 residues. V lost 4 bases to trimming and J lost 2 bases, with 8 bases between them. The CDR3 here is CASSSAGQETQYF. In DNA, the CDR3 is TGTGCCAGCAGTTCGGCGGGGCAAGAGACCCAGTACTTC.

The rearrangement joins TRBV5-4 to TRBJ2-3; 9 bases line up with TRBD2. With V trimmed by 3 bases and J by 1 base, 6 bases remained unmatched. In germline, CDR1 is SGHNT, CDR2 YYREEE (reference sequence). The CDR3 consists of 16 residues. Here the CDR3 DNA reads TGTGCCAGCAGCTCGCCCAAGCGGGGGGGCACAGATACGCAGTATTTT. Residues: CASSSPKRGGTDTQYF.

This clonotype was picked up many times. Relative to the germline gene, one junction end is altered; a read error may explain this. CDR3 DNA: TGTGCCAGCAGTTTCGGAGGAAACACAGATACGCAGTATTTT. This codes for CASSFGGNTDTQYF. The chain carries TRBV5-1 and TRBJ2-3; tentatively, D is TRBD2 (5 bases). Germline values: CDR1 SGHRS, CDR2 YFSETQ. This CDR3 spans 14 amino acids.

This clonotype was recorded a few times. The chain is built from TRBV5-1 and TRBJ2-5; no clear D. Germline lookup yields CDR1 SGHRS and CDR2 YFSETQ. V lost 4 bases, J lost 0 bases, and 7 bases lay in between. The CDR3 spans 13 residues. DNA of the CDR3: TGCGCCAGCAGCATCGACAACCAAGAGACCCAGTACTTC. Residues: CASSIDNQETQYF.

The genes are TRBV5-4 and TRBJ1-1; D is ambiguous. The CDR3 is made up of 14 amino acids. The V and J ends lost 5 bases and 9 bases respectively, with 20 bases between them. From germline, CDR1 is SGHNT and CDR2 YYREEE (reference sequence). CDR3 loop: CASRSDTKTHKAFF. CDR3 nucleotide sequence: TGTGCCAGCAGGTCCGACACAAAAACCCATAAAGCTTTCTTT.

Many counts were recorded for this clonotype. The V and J genes are TRBV7-9 and TRBJ1-5; D uncertain. This CDR3 spans 13 amino acids. V was clipped by 7 bases and J by 4 bases, with 11 bases between them. The germline gives CDR1 SEHNR, CDR2 FQNEAQ (reference sequence). The CDR3 DNA reads as TGTGCCAGCACTCTTGGCGCGAATCAGCCCCAGCATTTT. Protein sequence: CASTLGANQPQHF.

V and J are TRBV29-1 and TRBJ2-2; weak D call: TRBD1 (5 bases). Germline V lookup: CDR1 SQVTM, CDR2 ANQGSEA. Trimming removed 6 bases from V and 5 bases from J, with 13 bases in between. The CDR3 is 13 residues long. The CDR3 DNA reads TGCAGCGTCGCTCCCAGGGAAACCGGGGAGCTGTTTTTT. It codes for CSVAPRETGELFF.

The V and J genes are TRBV19 and TRBJ1-5; 7 bases are a match to TRBD1. J gave up 2 bases and V 6 bases, and 22 bases lay outside the gene matches. Germline CDR1 is LNHDA and CDR2 is SQIVND (reference sequence). The CDR3 is made up of 20 amino acids. The CDR3 DNA sequence: TGTGCCAGTAGCTCCCTGAAGACAGGGACGACCCCTCAGGGCAATCAGCCCCAGCATTTT. This codes for CASSSLKTGTTPQGNQPQHF.

This clonotype was seen at least ten times. The chain uses TRBV7-2 and TRBJ2-1, with D possibly matching TRBD2 (6 bases). CDR1 SGHTA and CDR2 FQGNSA come from the germline V gene. With 5 bases removed from V and 5 bases from J, the gap between germline ends came to 16 bases. The CDR3 sequence is 15 residues long. Here the CDR3 DNA reads TGTGCCAGCAGCCCCCAACTAGCCGAAAACAATGAGCAGTTCTTC. Its protein is CASSPQLAENNEQFF.